Sequencing of this TCR beta chain was carried out in a study of beta chain features in type 1 diabetes. Findings and limits, study-wide: Cells with high TCR expression could be over-represented by cDNA sequencing. At VDJ recombination sites, type 1 diabetes patients had fewer insertions and more deleted nucleotides.

This clone was counted a few times. The antigen is undetermined. The junction had 12 bases not matched to a gene; V was cut back by 7 bases and J by 0 bases. The germline V gene has CDR1 SQVTM and CDR2 ANQGSEA. The CDR3 consists of 16 residues. The study reverse transcribed the entire isolated RNA, so it sequenced expressed TCRB transcripts. Libraries were prepared by immunoSEQ multiplex PCR; TCRdb keeps only in-frame clonotypes and omits some of them. The sample contains about 470,000 clones, about 30% of which appear only once. It was one heparinised blood draw, averaging approximately 100 mL, that each donor gave.

This receptor was taken from a man aged 18 to 35 in good health. The chain links TRBV29-1 to TRBJ2-1; 7 nucleotides agree with TRBD1. Source material: naive CD4+ T cells from blood. CDR3 sequence reads: CSAEGQGESSYNEQFF. CDR3 sequence (DNA): TGCAGCGCCGAGGGGCAGGGGGAGAGCTCCTACAATGAGCAGTTCTTC.